This entry describes one TCR beta chain. What it binds is not known. This record belongs to a study of post-analysis software for immune sequencing data. Whole-study results and caveats: Patients showed TRBV5-6, TRBV5-1 and TRBV20-1 among roughly 5 TRBV segments more frequent than in controls.

The library was made from cDNA and included unique molecular identifiers. A single record per CDR3 protein comes from TCRdb applying MiXCR to the PCR reads. The sample carries about 540,000 distinct CDR3 sequences, around 36% recorded once. The CDR3 loop spans 12 amino acids. The germline V and J ends were trimmed by 4 bases and 11 bases, with 13 bases remaining between them. Per germline, CDR1 KGHDR and CDR2 SFDVKD. The gene calls are TRBV24-1 and TRBJ2-5, with D unclear. This clonotype was sampled from a girl younger than 18 with multiple sclerosis. Material for sequencing was blood. Written as DNA, the CDR3 is TGTGCCACCAGTGAGGGCGTCGGACGGCAGTACTTC. It encodes CATSEGVGRQYF.